The 5 T cell receptor beta chains reported below all come from one sample, sequenced in a study of CD8 T cells in ankylosing spondylitis. TCRdb redid the calling of the 5' RACE reads with MiXCR, one entry per CDR3 protein. Of 150,000 or so distinct CDR3 sequences listed, around a tenth are singletons. Sequencing was performed on blood, either unsorted or a sorted T cell fraction (not recorded which). These receptors were taken from a male donor with ankylosing spondylitis or in good health (not recorded which).

This clonotype was picked up many times. The rearrangement links TRBV28 to TRBJ2-7; D gene unclear. V lost 2 bases and J lost 4, with 9 bases in between. The germline V gene has CDR1 MDHEN and CDR2 SYDVKM. This CDR3 region has 13 residues. CDR3 in amino acids: CASSLSSLYEQYF. The CDR3 region has the DNA TGTGCCAGCAGTTTAAGCAGTCTGTACGAGCAGTACTTC.

This clonotype was picked up many times. V is TRBV5-5 and J is TRBJ2-7; the D gene is possibly TRBD1 (6 bases). Per the germline V gene, CDR1 is SGHKS and CDR2 is YYEKEE (reference sequence). V lost 4 bases, J lost 0 bases, and 11 bases lay in between. The CDR3 extends over 14 amino acids. CDR3 bases: TGTGCCAGCAGCCAGGACAGTTACTCCTACGAGCAGTACTTC. It specifies CASSQDSYSYEQYF. Full variable domain (missing parts from reference TRBV5-5 and TRBJ2-7): DAGVTQSPTHLIKTRGQQVTLRCSPISGHKSVSWYQQVLGQGPQFIFQYYEKEERGRGNFPDRFSARQFPNYSSELNVNALLLGDSALYLCASSQDSYSYEQYFGPGTRLTVT.

The gene calls are TRBV20-1 and TRBJ1-1; 7 bases align to TRBD1. CDR1 DFQATT and CDR2 SNEGSKA come from the germline V gene (reference sequence). V dropped 7 bases and J dropped 3; count of bases not matched to a gene: 8. CDR3 length: 13 amino acids. This CDR3 reads CSGVRGRDTEAFF. The DNA of the CDR3 is TGCAGTGGCGTGAGGGGGCGCGACACTGAAGCTTTCTTT.

This clonotype occurred many times. This chain connects TRBV20-1 to TRBJ2-2, with TRBD2 matching over 9 bases. The junction had 8 bases not matched to a gene; V was cut back by 6 bases and J by 6 bases. CDR1 DFQATT and CDR2 SNEGSKA come from the germline V gene (reference sequence). The CDR3 has 14 residues. CDR3 protein: CSAEAGGASGELFF. CDR3 bases: TGCAGTGCCGAGGCGGGGGGGGCTTCCGGGGAGCTGTTTTTT.

The chain employs TRBV20-1 and TRBJ1-4; TRBD1 might be the D (5 bases). The germline V gene has CDR1 DFQATT and CDR2 SNEGSKA (reference sequence). V lost 0 bases and J 1 base, leaving 21 bases between the germline ends. The CDR3 is 19 amino acids. CDR3 coding DNA: TGCAGTGCTAGAGACCTTTCCCTGGGGGGACGGGAAACTAATGAAAAACTGTTTTTT. Encoded protein: CSARDLSLGGRETNEKLFF.